The rows below give T cell receptor beta chains drawn from one sample of a study of T cell changes during pregnancy in multiple sclerosis. Only in-frame clones appear in the TCRdb table, and some are missing; sequencing was by immunoSEQ multiplex PCR. The sample lists 25,000 or so clones; 80% to 95% were seen once. Sequencing was performed on CD8+ T cells from peripheral blood mononuclear cells, taken before pregnancy. The receptors come from a female donor with multiple sclerosis, enrolled in a pregnancy study. CDR3s include the opening cysteine and the closing phenylalanine or tryptophan. The order of the fields is clone size, J gene, V gene, D gene, CDR3 protein, CDR3 DNA. D genes are given only for firm matches. Clone size is given for some rows only: seen once, a few or many times, or a class if the clone is expanded.

.	TRBJ2-2	TRBV6-4	TRBD1	CASSDRPGQGAGELFF	TGTGCCAGCAGTGACAGACCGGGACAGGGGGCCGGGGAGCTGTTTTTT
.	TRBJ1-1	TRBV27	TRBD1	CASSKLTTGQGGSEAFF	TGTGCCAGCAGCAAGCTAACAACAGGACAGGGTGGGTCTGAAGCTTTCTTT
.	TRBJ2-7	TRBV27	.	CASPSPVWQYF	TGTGCCAGCCCATCACCAGTTTGGCAGTACTTC
.	TRBJ2-1	TRBV7-9	TRBD2	CASSGLAGGGLYNEQFF	TGTGCCAGCAGCGGACTAGCGGGAGGGGGGCTCTACAATGAGCAGTTCTTC
.	TRBJ1-2	TRBV30	.	CAWSVSPRADGYTF	TGTGCCTGGAGTGTATCCCCCAGGGCCGATGGCTACACCTTC
once	TRBJ2-7	TRBV5-1	.	CASSRAGSAEQYF	TGCGCCAGCAGCCGGGCAGGGTCCGCCGAGCAGTACTTC
.	TRBJ1-1	TRBV13	TRBD1	CASSHLRTGKNTEAFF	TGTGCCAGCAGCCACCTTAGGACAGGAAAGAACACTGAAGCTTTCTTT
.	TRBJ2-7	TRBV10-2	.	CASSEPLVGGVYEQYF	TGCGCCAGCAGTGAGCCCCTTGTGGGAGGCGTGTACGAGCAGTACTTC
.	TRBJ1-5	TRBV4-3	TRBD1	CASSLLGQGVSFSNQPQHF	TGCGCCAGCAGCCTACTGGGACAGGGGGTATCTTTTAGCAATCAGCCCCAGCATTTT
.	TRBJ2-4	TRBV29-1	TRBD1	CSVEGQGALGNIQYF	TGCAGCGTTGAAGGACAGGGTGCCCTTGGTAACATTCAGTACTTC
.	TRBJ2-2	TRBV9	TRBD2	CASSSAPTRLAGSTGELFF	TGTGCCAGCAGCTCCGCACCCACGCGACTAGCGGGATCCACCGGGGAGCTGTTTTTT
once	TRBJ2-6	TRBV19	.	CASSIVLWRAALSGANVLTF	TGTGCCAGTAGTATAGTCCTCTGGAGGGCAGCACTCTCTGGGGCCAACGTCCTGACTTTC
.	TRBJ1-2	TRBV5-3	.	CARRRIFLYGYTF	TGTGCCAGAAGACGCATATTTCTATATGGCTACACCTTC
.	TRBJ2-5	TRBV30	.	CAWAGVAETQYF	TGTGCCTGGGCAGGGGTCGCAGAGACCCAGTACTTC
medium-sized	TRBJ1-5	TRBV4-2	TRBD1	CASSQDSQGNQPQHF	TGTGCCAGCAGCCAAGATTCACAGGGGAATCAGCCCCAGCATTTT
.	TRBJ2-3	TRBV7-9	TRBD2	CASSLTGGFTDTQYF	TGTGCCAGCAGCTTAACGGGAGGGTTCACAGATACGCAGTATTTT
.	TRBJ2-2	TRBV19	TRBD2	CATSHTLAEESGELFF	TGTGCCACCTCCCATACCCTAGCGGAGGAAAGCGGGGAGCTGTTTTTT